The rows below give T cell receptor beta chains drawn from one sample of a study of blood T cell repertoires in COVID-19. Some clones are missing from TCRdb's copy, which holds only in-frame ones; the method was immunoSEQ multiplex PCR. Among 80,000 to 100,000 clones listed, around 67% were seen once. Input material: peripheral blood. Every receptor here comes from a man in his 70s with COVID-19, enrolled during active disease. Both conserved end residues are part of each CDR3. The D gene is left open where the match is weak. Some rows have no size entry. The others give once, few or many, or a class for an expanded clone.

abundance	v_gene	j_gene	len	d_gene	CDR3aa	CDR3nt
few	TRBV20-1	TRBJ1-1	17	TRBD1	CSASGDSYYSGGTEAFF	TGCAGTGCTAGTGGAGACAGCTATTATTCAGGGGGCACTGAAGCTTTCTTT
.	TRBV6-5	TRBJ1-4	13	.	CASSYTPGEKLFF	TGTGCCAGCAGTTACACTCCCGGGGAAAAACTGTTTTTT
.	TRBV4-3	TRBJ1-6	18	.	CASSQALAGEGSDSPLHF	TGCGCCAGCAGCCAAGCCCTGGCCGGGGAAGGGAGTGATTCACCCCTCCACTTT
.	TRBV7-9	TRBJ2-1	15	TRBD1	CASSRDRGSYNEQFF	TGTGCCAGCAGCCGGGACAGGGGCTCCTACAATGAGCAGTTCTTC
.	TRBV7-3	TRBJ2-3	14	.	CASSLISSGDTQYF	TGTGCCAGCAGCTTAATTAGCTCAGGGGATACGCAGTATTTT
once	TRBV6-5	TRBJ2-7	16	TRBD2	CASSSLGLAPPYEQYF	TGTGCCAGCAGTTCCTTAGGACTAGCGCCACCCTACGAGCAGTACTTC
.	TRBV28	TRBJ1-3	19	TRBD1	CASRPDLTGGILGGNTIYF	TGTGCCAGCAGACCTGATTTGACAGGGGGCATATTGGGAGGAAACACCATATATTTT
.	TRBV6-2/TRBV6-3	TRBJ1-5	15	TRBD1	CASSLTGVGNQPQHF	TGTGCCAGCAGCTTGACAGGGGTAGGCAATCAGCCCCAGCATTTT
.	TRBV29-1	TRBJ2-3	13	.	CSAAVRDTDTQYF	TGCAGCGCCGCCGTCCGGGACACAGATACGCAGTATTTT
.	TRBV7-3	TRBJ2-1	15	TRBD2	CASSLSAGAYNEQFF	TGTGCCAGCAGCTTATCAGCGGGAGCTTACAATGAGCAGTTCTTC
.	TRBV28	TRBJ1-5	14	TRBD1	CASSGGGSNQPQHF	TGTGCCAGCTCAGGGGGTGGTAGCAATCAGCCCCAGCATTTT
.	TRBV12-3/TRBV12-4	TRBJ2-7	13	TRBD1	CASRAPGQIEQYF	TGTGCCAGCAGAGCTCCGGGACAGATCGAGCAGTACTTC
.	TRBV27	TRBJ2-5	13	TRBD2	CASSFPGGETQYF	TGTGCCAGCAGTTTTCCGGGGGGAGAGACCCAGTACTTC
.	TRBV5-4	TRBJ2-7	15	TRBD2	CASSPGLAGSYEQYF	TGTGCCAGCAGCCCGGGACTAGCGGGCTCCTACGAGCAGTACTTC
.	TRBV9	TRBJ1-3	15	.	CASSDRHNSGNTIYF	TGTGCCAGCAGCGACCGACATAACTCTGGAAACACCATATATTTT
.	TRBV9	TRBJ2-7	13	.	CASSVVDTGEQYF	TGTGCCAGCAGCGTAGTGGACACAGGAGAGCAGTACTTC
once	TRBV19	TRBJ2-3	15	.	CASSFAEKGTDTQYF	TGTGCCAGTAGTTTCGCCGAGAAAGGCACAGATACGCAGTATTTT
.	TRBV21-1	TRBJ2-2	12	.	CASSRWPGELFF	TGTGCCAGCAGCCGCTGGCCCGGGGAGCTGTTTTTT
.	TRBV7-2	TRBJ2-5	13	.	CASSLAFGETQYF	TGTGCCAGCAGCTTAGCGTTCGGGGAGACCCAGTACTTC
.	TRBV14	TRBJ2-2	14	.	CASSQTRGAGELFF	TGTGCCAGCAGCCAAACCAGGGGAGCCGGGGAGCTGTTTTTT
.	TRBV14	TRBJ1-1	12	TRBD1	CASRSPGQGAFF	TGTGCCAGCCGATCACCGGGACAGGGTGCTTTCTTT
.	TRBV28	TRBJ2-3	15	TRBD2	CASSLSSSGRDTQYF	TGTGCCAGCAGTTTATCGAGTAGCGGGAGGGATACGCAGTATTTT
.	TRBV5-6	TRBJ2-5	15	TRBD1	CASSLSLTGGETQYF	TGTGCCAGCAGCTTGTCCCTGACAGGGGGGGAGACCCAGTACTTC
.	TRBV15	TRBJ2-5	14	.	CATSRTGNQETQYF	TGTGCCACCAGCAGAACAGGGAACCAAGAGACCCAGTACTTC
few	TRBV28	TRBJ2-7	15	.	CASSPWVGDSYEQYF	TGTGCCAGCAGTCCCTGGGTAGGAGACTCCTACGAGCAGTACTTC
.	TRBV14	TRBJ1-1	16	.	CASSRESRGHGFEAFF	TGTGCCAGCAGCCGAGAAAGTCGGGGACACGGCTTCGAAGCTTTCTTT
.	TRBV5-4	TRBJ2-7	14	.	CASSSRRGGYEQYF	TGTGCCAGCAGCTCCCGAAGGGGGGGCTACGAGCAGTACTTC
few	TRBV2	TRBJ2-1	15	.	CASISSVNNYNEQFF	TGTGCCAGCATATCTAGCGTAAATAACTACAATGAGCAGTTCTTC
.	TRBV19	TRBJ1-2	14	.	CASIGGQAYYGYTF	TGTGCCAGCATAGGCGGACAAGCCTACTATGGCTACACCTTC
.	TRBV19	TRBJ2-3	12	.	CASSFNTDTQYF	TGTGCCAGTAGTTTCAACACAGATACGCAGTATTTT
.	TRBV15	TRBJ2-5	15	TRBD2	CATSRDRTGGETQYF	TGTGCCACCAGCAGAGATAGAACGGGAGGAGAGACCCAGTACTTC
.	TRBV9	TRBJ1-3	14	.	CASSVTGSGNTIYF	TGTGCCAGCAGCGTTACAGGCTCTGGAAACACCATATATTTT
.	TRBV24-1	TRBJ2-1	17	TRBD2	CATSDSLAGGPRNEQFF	TGTGCCACCAGTGATTCACTAGCGGGAGGGCCCCGCAATGAGCAGTTCTTC
.	TRBV19	TRBJ1-1	18	TRBD1	CASSIPDRNLLMNTEAFF	TGTGCCAGTAGTATACCGGACAGGAACCTCTTAATGAACACTGAAGCTTTCTTT
.	TRBV29-1	TRBJ1-1	13	.	CSSATVGNTEAFF	TGCAGCTCTGCGACAGTGGGGAACACTGAAGCTTTCTTT
.	TRBV6-2/TRBV6-3	TRBJ1-5	17	.	CASSYLGQGGRNQPQHF	TGTGCCAGCAGTTACTTGGGACAAGGCGGTCGCAATCAGCCCCAGCATTTT
.	TRBV6-2/TRBV6-3	TRBJ2-7	14	TRBD2	CASSSGTSKYEQYF	TGTGCCAGCAGTTCCGGGACTAGTAAGTACGAGCAGTACTTC
.	TRBV30	TRBJ2-3	17	TRBD2	CAWSARLAVAGTDTQYF	TGTGCCTGGAGTGCTAGACTAGCGGTAGCGGGTACAGATACGCAGTATTTT
many	TRBV5-1	TRBJ2-5	17	.	CASSLQRSGASQETQYF	TGCGCCAGCAGCTTGCAACGTAGCGGAGCTTCCCAAGAGACCCAGTACTTC
.	TRBV7-8	TRBJ1-1	16	.	CASSLNPSGGYTEAFF	TGTGCCAGCAGCCTCAACCCCTCCGGGGGGTACACTGAAGCTTTCTTT
.	TRBV7-2	TRBJ2-7	15	.	CASSQTGTPIYEQYF	TGTGCCAGCAGCCAAACCGGGACACCAATTTACGAGCAGTACTTC
once	TRBV21-1	TRBJ2-1	17	.	CASSHNRVKGSYNEQFF	TGTGCCAGCAGCCACAACAGGGTCAAGGGCTCCTACAATGAGCAGTTCTTC
.	TRBV3-1/TRBV3-2	TRBJ2-7	15	.	CASSQAGAREYEQYF	TGTGCCAGCAGCCAAGCGGGCGCCCGGGAGTACGAGCAGTACTTC
.	TRBV7-8	TRBJ2-7	15	TRBD1	CASSLGDRGLSEQYF	TGTGCCAGCAGCTTGGGGGACAGGGGGCTTTCCGAGCAGTACTTC
.	TRBV3-1/TRBV3-2	TRBJ1-1	13	.	CASSRLTGSEAFF	TGTGCCAGCAGCCGACTTACAGGGAGTGAAGCTTTCTTT
.	TRBV7-2	TRBJ2-7	14	TRBD1	CASSLQDRGSEQYF	TGTGCCAGCAGCTTACAGGACAGGGGGAGCGAGCAGTACTTC
.	TRBV6-5	TRBJ2-7	15	TRBD2	CASSHGTSGSYEQYF	TGTGCCAGCAGTCACGGGACTAGCGGGAGTTACGAGCAGTACTTC
.	TRBV2	TRBJ1-5	15	TRBD1	CASSADRGRDQPQHF	TGTGCCAGCAGCGCTGACAGGGGTCGGGATCAGCCCCAGCATTTT
.	TRBV5-4	TRBJ2-7	14	.	CASSRQDLSYEQYF	TGTGCCAGCAGTCGACAGGACCTCTCCTACGAGCAGTACTTC
.	TRBV7-2	TRBJ2-7	16	TRBD1	CASSLVPGQGNYEQYF	TGTGCCAGCAGCTTAGTGCCGGGACAGGGTAACTACGAGCAGTACTTC
.	TRBV6-5	TRBJ2-7	14	TRBD2	CASSSTSGSGEQYF	TGTGCCAGCAGTTCGACTAGCGGGAGTGGCGAGCAGTACTTC
once	TRBV5-1	TRBJ2-1	13	.	CASSLGILNEQFF	TGCGCCAGCAGTCTAGGTATTCTTAATGAGCAGTTCTTC
few	TRBV5-1	TRBJ2-7	13	TRBD1	CASSLGGLSEQYF	TGCGCCAGCAGCTTAGGGGGCCTAAGCGAGCAGTACTTC
.	TRBV30	TRBJ1-1	14	TRBD1	CAWSGTGRLTEAFF	TGTGCCTGGAGTGGGACAGGCCGATTAACTGAAGCTTTCTTT
.	TRBV7-2	TRBJ2-1	18	TRBD2	CASSPPGLAGGPHNEQFF	TGTGCCAGCAGCCCCCCGGGACTAGCGGGAGGGCCCCACAATGAGCAGTTCTTC
.	TRBV15	TRBJ1-2	13	.	CATSWYEDQGYTF	TGTGCCACCAGCTGGTACGAAGATCAGGGCTACACCTTC
.	TRBV5-1	TRBJ1-3	18	TRBD1	CASSAKRDREPSGNTIYF	TGCGCCAGCAGCGCAAAGCGGGACAGGGAGCCGTCGGGAAACACCATATATTTT
.	TRBV15	TRBJ2-7	18	TRBD2	CATSRGTSGRRIGGEQYF	TGTGCCACCAGCAGAGGGACTAGCGGGAGGAGAATTGGGGGCGAGCAGTACTTC